The rows below give T cell receptor beta chains drawn from one sample of a study of blood T cells in healthy people across ages. TCRdb reprocessed the 5' RACE reads via MiXCR and lists one record per CDR3 protein. The sample yields 1.5 million to 2 million distinct CDR3 sequences, about 28% seen once. Sequencing was performed on blood. The receptor set was obtained from a woman between 25 and 40 years old in good health. The CDR3 runs from the conserved cysteine through the conserved F or W. Each record gives: D gene, clone size, J gene, V gene, CDR3 DNA, CDR3 protein. D genes are given only for firm matches. Clone size is not always given. Where it is, it says once, few, many or a class for expanded clones.

TRBD1,many,TRBJ1-6,TRBV28,TGTGCCAGCAGAAAACAGGGGGGTAATTCACCCCTCCACTTT,CASRKQGGNSPLHF
TRBD1,few,TRBJ2-1,TRBV29-1,TGCGGCGTTGGACAGGGTGTCCACAATGAGCAGTTCTTC,CGVGQGVHNEQFF
TRBD1,.,TRBJ1-2,TRBV29-1,TGCAGCGTAACGAAGGGGGCTAGCTATGGCTACACCTTC,CSVTKGASYGYTF
.,.,TRBJ1-2,TRBV3-1,TGTGCCAGCAGCCAGGGACACCTTAACTATGGCTACACCTTC,CASSQGHLNYGYTF
.,many,TRBJ2-1,TRBV15,TGTGCCACCAGCAGAGGGATTCAAGCGAGAAATGAGCAGTTCTTC,CATSRGIQARNEQFF
TRBD2,.,TRBJ2-1,TRBV28,TGTGCCAGCAGCTCCTCCACTAGCGGGGGCTACAATGAGCAGTTCTTC,CASSSSTSGGYNEQFF
.,.,TRBJ2-5,TRBV7-9,TGTGCCAGCAGAGCACTAGTGGACCAGGAGACCCAGTACTTC,CASRALVDQETQYF
TRBD1,few,TRBJ1-2,TRBV11-2,TGTGCCAGCAGCGGCCCCCGGGACAGGATTTATGGCTACACCTTC,CASSGPRDRIYGYTF
.,.,TRBJ2-5,TRBV24-1,TGTGCCACCGGGAGTATAACAGCTCCCGAGACCCAGTACTTC,CATGSITAPETQYF
.,many,TRBJ2-6,TRBV7-9,TGTGCCAGCAGCACTGAGGGGTCTGGGGCCAACGTCCTGACTTTC,CASSTEGSGANVLTF
.,many,TRBJ2-6,TRBV7-2,TGTGCCAGCAGCATAATTGGTCCCGGGGCCAACGTCCTGACTTTC,CASSIIGPGANVLTF
.,.,TRBJ2-3,TRBV20-1,TGCAGTGCCAGCGGCCCCGAGGCGCAGTATTTT,CSASGPEAQYF
.,.,TRBJ2-5,TRBV29-1,TGCAGCGTTGTCCGGCACCTCCAAGAGACCCAGTACTTC,CSVVRHLQETQYF
.,many,TRBJ2-5,TRBV6-2/TRBV6-3,TGTGCCAGCAGTTACGCGGGTATCCAAGAGACCCAGTACTTC,CASSYAGIQETQYF
TRBD1,.,TRBJ1-2,TRBV3-1,TGTGCCAACAGGGGGCCCGGGGCTGGCTACACCTTC,CANRGPGAGYTF
.,many,TRBJ2-7,TRBV28,TGTGCCAGCAGTTTAAGTTCTGGGTGGGAGGACACCTACGAGCAGTACTTC,CASSLSSGWEDTYEQYF
TRBD2,.,TRBJ2-3,TRBV7-9,TGTGCCAGCAGCCGAGCGGGAGCCGCAGATACGCAGTATTTT,CASSRAGAADTQYF
.,.,TRBJ2-5,TRBV2,TGTGCCAGCAGTGAATTGAGGGGCCAAGGGACCCAGTACTTC,CASSELRGQGTQYF
TRBD2,few,TRBJ2-7,TRBV7-9,TGTGTCAGCAGCCGACTAGCGGGAGACCACTACGAGCAGTACTTC,CVSSRLAGDHYEQYF
.,few,TRBJ1-4,TRBV28,TGTGCCAGCAGTCCCCCAAGGGAGACTAATGAAAAACTGTTTTTT,CASSPPRETNEKLFF
.,.,TRBJ2-7,TRBV7-2,TGTGCCAGCAGTGGAGACCGGCTCTGGGGCGAGCAGTACTTC,CASSGDRLWGEQYF
TRBD1,.,TRBJ1-2,TRBV7-2,TGTGCCAGCAGCCCCCAACGACAGGGGGATGATGGCTACACCTTC,CASSPQRQGDDGYTF
.,few,TRBJ1-1,TRBV29-1,TGCAGCGTTGGGAGTGCAGGGAACACTGAAGCTTTCTTT,CSVGSAGNTEAFF
TRBD2,few,TRBJ2-7,TRBV5-5,TGTGCCAGCAGCTTAGCGGACTACCGGGGGACTAGCGGCGAGCAGTACTTC,CASSLADYRGTSGEQYF
TRBD1,many,TRBJ1-2,TRBV7-2,TGTGCCAGCAGCTTAACAGGGGGAGTTGGCTACACCTTC,CASSLTGGVGYTF
.,many,TRBJ2-5,TRBV7-9,TGTGCCAGCAGCTTAGTACCTAGCCGACAAGAGACCCAGTACTTC,CASSLVPSRQETQYF
TRBD1,.,TRBJ1-2,TRBV30,TGTGCCTGGAGTGTTAGGAGACAGGGGGACTATGGCTACACCTTC,CAWSVRRQGDYGYTF
.,few,TRBJ2-4,TRBV7-9,TGTGCCAGCAGTGGGAGTGAGGACTTTGATAAAAACATTCAGTACTTC,CASSGSEDFDKNIQYF
TRBD1,.,TRBJ2-4,TRBV5-1,TGCGCCAGCAGCAGTTTACAGGGGGCGGCCAAAAACATTCAGTACTTC,CASSSLQGAAKNIQYF
TRBD2,.,TRBJ2-1,TRBV6-6,TGTGCCAGCAGGGACTTGCGGGAGGTGTACAATGAGCAGTTCTTC,CASRDLREVYNEQFF
.,many,TRBJ1-4,TRBV2,TGTGCCAGCATGGTCGGCCGGAATGAAAAACTGTTTTTT,CASMVGRNEKLFF
.,many,TRBJ2-7,TRBV9,TGTGCCAGCAGCCCAGACCTAGTCCCCTACGAGCAGTACTTC,CASSPDLVPYEQYF
.,many,TRBJ2-1,TRBV4-3,TGCGCCAGCAGCCAAGGGTCTCCCTTCCCCAATGAGCAGTTCTTC,CASSQGSPFPNEQFF
.,.,TRBJ1-5,TRBV9,TGTACCAGCAGCGTAGAAGTCAATCAGCCCCAGCATTTT,CTSSVEVNQPQHF
.,.,TRBJ2-3,TRBV4-3,TGCGCCAGCAGCCAAAGTGGTACAGGGGGGGGGGAGGATACGCAGTATTTT,CASSQSGTGGGEDTQYF
TRBD1,few,TRBJ2-5,TRBV6-5,TGTGCCAGCAGTTACGGACAGGGGGCCGGGGAGACCCTGTACTTC,CASSYGQGAGETLYF
TRBD2,.,TRBJ2-1,TRBV4-1,TGCGCCAGCAGCCAAGAGACTAGCGGCTCCTACAATGAGCAGTTCTTC,CASSQETSGSYNEQFF
.,many,TRBJ2-3,TRBV29-1,TGCAGCGTCTTACCTCGTATTGACGGGAAACAAGATACGCAGTATTTT,CSVLPRIDGKQDTQYF
.,few,TRBJ1-2,TRBV4-1,TGCGCCAGCAGCCAAGGCGGGGGGCGGTATGGCTACACCTTC,CASSQGGGRYGYTF
.,.,TRBJ2-7,TRBV5-6,TGTGCCAGCAGCCACCAAGAAGTCGATTACGAGCAGTACTTC,CASSHQEVDYEQYF